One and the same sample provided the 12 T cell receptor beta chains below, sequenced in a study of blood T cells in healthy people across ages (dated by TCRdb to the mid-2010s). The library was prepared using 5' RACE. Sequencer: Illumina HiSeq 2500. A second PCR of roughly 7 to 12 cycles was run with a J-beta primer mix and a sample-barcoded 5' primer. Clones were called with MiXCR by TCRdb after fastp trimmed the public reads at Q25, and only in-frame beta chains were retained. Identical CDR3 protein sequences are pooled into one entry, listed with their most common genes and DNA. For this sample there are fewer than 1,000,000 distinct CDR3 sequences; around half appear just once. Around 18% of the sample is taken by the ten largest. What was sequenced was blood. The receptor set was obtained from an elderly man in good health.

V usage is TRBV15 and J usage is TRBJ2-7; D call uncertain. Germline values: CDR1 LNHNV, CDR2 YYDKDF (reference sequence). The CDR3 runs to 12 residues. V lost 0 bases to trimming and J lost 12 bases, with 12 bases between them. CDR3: CATSRDNITPYF. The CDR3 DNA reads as TGTGCCACCAGCAGAGATAACATCACGCCGTACTTC.

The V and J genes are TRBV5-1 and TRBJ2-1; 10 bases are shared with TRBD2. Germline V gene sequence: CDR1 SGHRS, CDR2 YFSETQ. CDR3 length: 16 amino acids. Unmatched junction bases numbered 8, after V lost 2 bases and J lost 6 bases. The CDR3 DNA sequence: TGCGCCAGCAGCTTCCAGCGGGGGGGAATGAGCAATGAGCAGTTCTTC. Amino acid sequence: CASSFQRGGMSNEQFF.

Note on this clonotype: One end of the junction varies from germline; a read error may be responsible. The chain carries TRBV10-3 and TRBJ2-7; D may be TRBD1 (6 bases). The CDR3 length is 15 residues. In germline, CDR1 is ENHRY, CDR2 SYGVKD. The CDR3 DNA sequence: TGTACCATCAGTGAGCGGACAGCCAGCTCCTACGAGCAGTACTTC. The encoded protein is CTISERTASSYEQYF.

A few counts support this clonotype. The CDR3 nucleotides read TGTGCCATCAGTGTCCGACAGGCCCCGAATAACTATGGCTACACCTTC. Translating gives CAISVRQAPNNYGYTF. This rearrangement joins TRBV10-3 to TRBJ1-2; D possibly corresponds to TRBD1 (6 bases). V was cut by 4 bases and J by 1 base, with 16 bases left in between. The CDR3 sequence is 16 residues long. Germline CDR1 is ENHRY and CDR2 is SYGVKD.

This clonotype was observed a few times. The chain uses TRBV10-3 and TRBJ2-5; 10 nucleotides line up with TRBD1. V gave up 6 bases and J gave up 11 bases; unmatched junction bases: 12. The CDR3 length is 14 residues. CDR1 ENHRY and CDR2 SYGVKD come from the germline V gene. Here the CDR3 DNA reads TGTGCCATCAGGGGAGACAGGGGGCATAAGGAGCAGTACTTC. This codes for CAIRGDRGHKEQYF.

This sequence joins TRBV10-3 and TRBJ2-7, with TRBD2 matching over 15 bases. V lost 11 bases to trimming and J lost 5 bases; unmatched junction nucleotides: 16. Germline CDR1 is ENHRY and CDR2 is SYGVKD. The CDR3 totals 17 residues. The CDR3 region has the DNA TGTGCCTCCAATCCGGGACTAGCGGGAGGATCGGCCCACGAGCAGTACTTC. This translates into CASNPGLAGGSAHEQYF.

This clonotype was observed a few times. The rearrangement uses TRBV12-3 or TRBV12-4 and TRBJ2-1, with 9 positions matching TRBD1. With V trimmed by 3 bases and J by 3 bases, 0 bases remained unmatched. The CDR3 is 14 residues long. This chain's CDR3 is CASSLDRGYNEQFF. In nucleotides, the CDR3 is TGTGCCAGCAGTTTGGACAGGGGCTACAATGAGCAGTTCTTC.

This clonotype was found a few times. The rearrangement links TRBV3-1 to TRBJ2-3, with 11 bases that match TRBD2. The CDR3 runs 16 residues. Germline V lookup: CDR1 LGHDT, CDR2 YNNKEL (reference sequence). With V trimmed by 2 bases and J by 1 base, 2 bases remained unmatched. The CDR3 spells CASSQTSGRGTDTQYF. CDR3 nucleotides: TGTGCCAGCAGCCAAACTAGCGGGAGAGGCACAGATACGCAGTATTTT.

For the CDR3, the DNA is TGCAGCGTTGAAATGGTCACGCTGAACACTGAAGCTTTCTTT. It specifies CSVEMVTLNTEAFF. The chain joins TRBV29-1 to TRBJ1-1; D unresolved. V dropped 2 bases and J dropped 0 bases, with 10 bases sitting between them. The CDR3 runs 14 residues. From germline, CDR1 is SQVTM and CDR2 ANQGSEA.

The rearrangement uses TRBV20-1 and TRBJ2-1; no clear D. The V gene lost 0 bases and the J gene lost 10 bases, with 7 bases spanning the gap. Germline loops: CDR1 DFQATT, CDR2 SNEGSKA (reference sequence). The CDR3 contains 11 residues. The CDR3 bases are TGCAGTGCTAGAGAGGGCCGCGAGCAGTTCTTC. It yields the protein CSAREGREQFF.

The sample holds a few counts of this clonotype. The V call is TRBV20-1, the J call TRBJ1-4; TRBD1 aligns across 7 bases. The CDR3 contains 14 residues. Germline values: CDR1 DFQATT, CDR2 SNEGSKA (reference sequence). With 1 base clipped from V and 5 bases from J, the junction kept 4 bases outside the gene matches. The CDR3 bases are TGCAGTGCTAGAGGACAGGGTGAAAATGAAAAACTGTTTTTT. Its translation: CSARGQGENEKLFF.

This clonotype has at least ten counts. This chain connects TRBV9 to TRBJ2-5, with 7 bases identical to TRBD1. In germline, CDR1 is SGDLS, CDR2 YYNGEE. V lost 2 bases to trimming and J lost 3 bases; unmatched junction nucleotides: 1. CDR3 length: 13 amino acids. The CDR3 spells CASSVGQKETQYF. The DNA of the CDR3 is TGTGCCAGCAGCGTGGGACAGAAAGAGACCCAGTACTTC.